The sequence of this T cell receptor beta chain was determined in a study of blood T cell repertoires in COVID-19. At the level of the study: From T cells, B-cell-depleted T cells, or PBMCs came the material, which was cDNA or gDNA.

In the authors' workflow: Researchers report that nucleated cell counts were estimated from reference gene primer amplification. Profiled with immunoSEQ multiplex PCR; TCRdb holds only in-frame clones, not every one. The DNA gave D and trimming, while V, J and clone size come from that table. This sample has under 140,000 clones, with 76% found just once. The table lists this clone with many counts. CDR1 and CDR2 (germline): LNHDA, SQIVND (reference sequence). The CDR3 spans 15 residues. Between the trimmed V and J ends, which lost 5 bases and 6 bases, there was a span of 16 bases. This clonotype was obtained from a woman older than 75 with acute or convalescent COVID-19. The V gene is TRBV19, the J gene TRBJ2-2, with D possibly being TRBD2 (6 bases). Sequencing was done on a sample of peripheral blood. The CDR3 loop reads CASSSRGGGSGELFF. The CDR3, as DNA: TGTGCCAGTAGTTCCCGGGGAGGAGGGTCCGGGGAGCTGTTTTTT. The variable domain in full, completed from reference TRBV19 and TRBJ2-2, reads DGGITQSPKYLFRKEGQNVTLSCEQNLNHDAMYWYRQDPGQGLRLIYYSQIVNDFQKGDIAEGYSVSREKKESFPLTVTSAQKNPTAFYLCASSSRGGGSGELFFGEGSRLTVL.